Sequencing of this T cell receptor beta chain was carried out in a study of shared clonotypes between healthy human individuals. Looking at the study overall: Per donor, three plates held CD4 naive cells, three held CD4 memory, two held CD8 naive and one held CD8 memory. Study findings and constraints: Generally, naive subsets (rather than memory subsets) showed larger estimated richness.

As for this clone: Antigen specificity is unknown.

Genomic DNA (from each subset) was split evenly across several immunoSEQ plates. Sequencing used immunoSEQ multiplex PCR; TCRdb keeps in-frame clones, though not all of them. Counted here are some 1,100,000 clones, around three quarters occurring once; the ten biggest clones make up 0.5% to 0.6%. The J segment lost 8 bases and the V segment lost 3 bases, leaving 7 bases of the junction unmatched. Germline V gene lookup returns CDR1 MNHEY and CDR2 SMNVEV (reference sequence). CDR3 length: 15 residues. The receptor comes from a man aged 18 to 30 in good health. Some clones in this sample may be carry-over from other donors' samples. This chain links TRBV27 with TRBJ1-2; 12 nucleotides line up with TRBD1. The sequencing input was memory CD4+ T cells from PBMCs. The subset denotes: CD45RA-negative fraction. This CDR3 is CASSFLGQGARGYTF. Written as DNA, the CDR3 is TGTGCCAGCAGTTTCCTGGGACAGGGGGCGAGAGGCTACACCTTC.